Listed below are T cell receptor beta chains from one sample, sequenced in a study of PD-1 blockade in classical Hodgkin lymphoma. The data were produced by immunoSEQ multiplex PCR, yet TCRdb's version contains in-frame clones alone and is incomplete. The profile shows around 26,000 clones, roughly 82% of them singletons. The specimen was peripheral blood mononuclear cells (PBMCs), collected before the second cycle of nivolumab. The source of these receptors is a human donor with classical Hodgkin lymphoma. The CDR3 runs from the conserved cysteine through the conserved F or W.

V gene: TRBV4-3; CDR3 protein: CASSQGTSISPEQYF
V gene: TRBV6-4; CDR3 protein: CASRRQGDTYNEQFF
V gene: TRBV7-2; CDR3 protein: CASSFRVQGGDGYTF
V gene: TRBV13; CDR3 protein: CASSAPSSDGNTIYF
V gene: TRBV27; CDR3 protein: CASSPSWYNEQFF
V gene: TRBV7-2; CDR3 protein: CASSLGHSGTKGNEQFF
V gene: TRBV30; CDR3 protein: CAWSPLKGYTF
V gene: TRBV6-5; CDR3 protein: CASSYSPNSYYGYTF
V gene: TRBV7-3; CDR3 protein: CASSSTGNLNTEAFF
V gene: TRBV6-5; CDR3 protein: CASSYEGGRETQYF
V gene: TRBV5-1; CDR3 protein: CASSLGQLYGYTF
V gene: TRBV11-2; CDR3 protein: CASRDRNTEAFF
V gene: TRBV19; CDR3 protein: CASSIGGNYGYTF
V gene: TRBV2; CDR3 protein: CASSEARRGPFSYEQYF
V gene: TRBV19; CDR3 protein: CASTDWGAEQYF
V gene: TRBV7-9; CDR3 protein: CASSPDGTGNSPLHF
V gene: TRBV4-1; CDR3 protein: CASSQDRGVSETQYF
V gene: TRBV7-9; CDR3 protein: CASSPLAKGGDEQFF
V gene: TRBV7-9; CDR3 protein: CASSPRGTSGVSSYNEQFF
V gene: TRBV9; CDR3 protein: CASSVPYTGELFF
V gene: TRBV15; CDR3 protein: CATTLKGVYGPGELFF
V gene: TRBV7-2; CDR3 protein: CASSLRGQGTVYGYTF
V gene: TRBV11-3; CDR3 protein: CASSLVGTEAFF
V gene: TRBV2; CDR3 protein: CASSDWGQGYTF
V gene: TRBV11-2; CDR3 protein: CASSDNRDTEAFF